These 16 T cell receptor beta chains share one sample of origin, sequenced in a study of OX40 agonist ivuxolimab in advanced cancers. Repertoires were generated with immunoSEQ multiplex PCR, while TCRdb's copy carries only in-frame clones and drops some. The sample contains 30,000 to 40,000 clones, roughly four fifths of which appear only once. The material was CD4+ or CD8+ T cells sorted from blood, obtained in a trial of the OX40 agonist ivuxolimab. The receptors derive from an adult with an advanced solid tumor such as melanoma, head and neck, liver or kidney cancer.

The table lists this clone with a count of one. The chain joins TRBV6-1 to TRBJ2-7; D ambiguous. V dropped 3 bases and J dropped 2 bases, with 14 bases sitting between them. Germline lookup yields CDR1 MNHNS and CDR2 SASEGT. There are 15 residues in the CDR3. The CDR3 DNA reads TGTGCCAGCAGTGACCGACTGAAAACCACCTACGAGCAGTACTTC. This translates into CASSDRLKTTYEQYF.

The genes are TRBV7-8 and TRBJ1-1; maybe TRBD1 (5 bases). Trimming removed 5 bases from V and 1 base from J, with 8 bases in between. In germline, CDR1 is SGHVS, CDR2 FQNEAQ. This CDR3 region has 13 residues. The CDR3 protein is CASSRDRNTEAFF. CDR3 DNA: TGTGCCAGCAGCCGTGACAGGAACACTGAAGCTTTCTTT.

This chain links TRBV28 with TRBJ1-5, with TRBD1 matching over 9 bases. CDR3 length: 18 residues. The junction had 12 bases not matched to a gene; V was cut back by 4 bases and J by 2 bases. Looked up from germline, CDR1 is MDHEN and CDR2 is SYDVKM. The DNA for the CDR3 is TGTGCCAGCAGTTCAACAGGGGGCTGGGGGGAAGGCAATCAGCCCCAGCATTTT. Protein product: CASSSTGGWGEGNQPQHF.

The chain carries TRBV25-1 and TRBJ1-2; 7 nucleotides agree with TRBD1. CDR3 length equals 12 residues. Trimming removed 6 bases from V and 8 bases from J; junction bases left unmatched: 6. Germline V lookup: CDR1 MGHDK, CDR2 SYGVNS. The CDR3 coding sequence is TGTGCCAGCAGCCCCAGGGGGGTGGGCTACACCTTC. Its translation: CASSPRGVGYTF.

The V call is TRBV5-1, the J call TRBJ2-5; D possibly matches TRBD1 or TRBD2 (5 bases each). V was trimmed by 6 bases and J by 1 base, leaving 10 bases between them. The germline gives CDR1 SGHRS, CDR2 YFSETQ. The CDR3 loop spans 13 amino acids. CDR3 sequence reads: CASNTGTQETQYF. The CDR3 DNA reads TGCGCCAGCAATACCGGGACCCAAGAGACCCAGTACTTC.

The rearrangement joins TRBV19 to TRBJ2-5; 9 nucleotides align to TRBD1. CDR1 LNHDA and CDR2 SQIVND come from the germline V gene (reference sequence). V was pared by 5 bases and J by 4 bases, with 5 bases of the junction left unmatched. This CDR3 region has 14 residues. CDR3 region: CASSRTGARETQYF. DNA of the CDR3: TGTGCCAGTAGTCGGACAGGGGCACGAGAGACCCAGTACTTC.

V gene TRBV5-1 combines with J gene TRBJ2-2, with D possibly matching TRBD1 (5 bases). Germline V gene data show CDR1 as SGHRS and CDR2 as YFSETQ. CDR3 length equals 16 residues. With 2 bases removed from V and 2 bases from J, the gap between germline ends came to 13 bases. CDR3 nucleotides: TGCGCCAGCAGCTTTGAAACAGGTTACAACACCGGGGAGCTGTTTTTT. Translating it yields CASSFETGYNTGELFF.

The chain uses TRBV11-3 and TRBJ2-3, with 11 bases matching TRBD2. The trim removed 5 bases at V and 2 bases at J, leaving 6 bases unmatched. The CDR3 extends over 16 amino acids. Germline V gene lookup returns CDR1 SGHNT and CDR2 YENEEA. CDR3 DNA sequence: TGTGCCAGCAGCCTAGGGACTAGCGGAAACACAGATACGCAGTATTTT. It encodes CASSLGTSGNTDTQYF.

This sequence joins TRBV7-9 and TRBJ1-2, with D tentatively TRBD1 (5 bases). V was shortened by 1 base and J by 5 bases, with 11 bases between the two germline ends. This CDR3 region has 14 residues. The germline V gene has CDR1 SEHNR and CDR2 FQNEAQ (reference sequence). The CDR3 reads CASSLVGLGYGYTF. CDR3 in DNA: TGTGCCAGCAGCTTAGTGGGGCTGGGGTATGGCTACACCTTC.

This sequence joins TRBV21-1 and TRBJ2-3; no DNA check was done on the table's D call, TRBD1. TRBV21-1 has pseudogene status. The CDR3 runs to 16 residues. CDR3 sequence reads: CASGKVDRGSTDTQYF. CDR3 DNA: TGTGCCAGCGGGAAAGTAGACAGGGGGAGCACAGATACGCAGTATTTT.

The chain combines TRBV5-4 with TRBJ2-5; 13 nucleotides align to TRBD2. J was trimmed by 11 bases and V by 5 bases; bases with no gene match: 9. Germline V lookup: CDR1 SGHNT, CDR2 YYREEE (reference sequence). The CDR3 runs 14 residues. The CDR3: CASRDGTSGTRQYF. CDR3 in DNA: TGTGCCAGCAGGGATGGGACTAGCGGGACGAGGCAGTACTTC.

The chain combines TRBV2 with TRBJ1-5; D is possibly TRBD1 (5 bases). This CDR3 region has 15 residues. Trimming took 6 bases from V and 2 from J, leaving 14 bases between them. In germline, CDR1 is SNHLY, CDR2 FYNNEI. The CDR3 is CASSPTVLGNQPQHF. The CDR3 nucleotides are TGTGCCAGCAGCCCGACAGTTCTCGGCAATCAGCCCCAGCATTTT.

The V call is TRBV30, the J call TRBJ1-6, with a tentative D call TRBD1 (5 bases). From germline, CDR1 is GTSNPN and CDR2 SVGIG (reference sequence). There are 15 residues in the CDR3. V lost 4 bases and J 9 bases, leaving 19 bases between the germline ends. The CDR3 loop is CAWTGMGQRGSPLHF. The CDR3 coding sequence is TGTGCCTGGACCGGAATGGGGCAACGTGGTTCACCCCTCCACTTT. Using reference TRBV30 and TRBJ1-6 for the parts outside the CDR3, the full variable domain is SQTIHQWPATLVQPVGSPLSLECTVEGTSNPNLYWYRQAAGRGLQLLFYSVGIGQISSEVPQNLSASRPQDRQFILSSKKLLLSDSGFYLCAWTGMGQRGSPLHFGNGTRLTVT.

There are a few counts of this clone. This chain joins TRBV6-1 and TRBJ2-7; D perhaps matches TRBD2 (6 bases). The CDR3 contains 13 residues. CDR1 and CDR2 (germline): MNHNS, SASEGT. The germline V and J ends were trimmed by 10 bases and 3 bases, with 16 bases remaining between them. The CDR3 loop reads CANSRDSNYEQYF. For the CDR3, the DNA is TGTGCCAACTCCCGGGACTCTAACTACGAGCAGTACTTC.

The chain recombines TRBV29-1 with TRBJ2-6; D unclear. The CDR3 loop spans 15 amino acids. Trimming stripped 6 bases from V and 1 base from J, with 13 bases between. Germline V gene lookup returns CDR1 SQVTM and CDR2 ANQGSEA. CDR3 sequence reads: CSVALRDSGANVLTF. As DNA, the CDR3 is TGCAGCGTGGCACTAAGGGATTCTGGGGCCAACGTCCTGACTTTC.

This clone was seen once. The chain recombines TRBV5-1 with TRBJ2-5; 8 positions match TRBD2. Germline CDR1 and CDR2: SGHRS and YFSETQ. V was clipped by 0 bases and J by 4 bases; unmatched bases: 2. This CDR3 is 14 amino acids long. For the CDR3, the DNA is TGCGCCAGCAGCTTGGCGGGGGGGCGAGAGACCCAGTACTTC. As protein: CASSLAGGRETQYF.